This paragraph reports one T cell receptor beta chain. The data were taken from a study of cytomegalovirus exposure and HLA in healthy donors. The PCR used 60 Vbeta and 13 Jbeta primers. Produced via immunoSEQ multiplex PCR; TCRdb's table is partial and in-frame only. The table lists over 150,000 clones, around four fifths of them singletons. CDR1 is LGHNA and CDR2 is YSLEER in the germline V gene. The V end was cut by 4 bases, the J end by 3 bases, with 13 bases between. The CDR3 runs 14 residues. The sequence came from a woman between 45 and 65 years old in good health and CMV-seronegative. Sequencing was carried out using PBMCs. The chain couples TRBV4-3 to TRBJ2-7, with D possibly matching TRBD2 (6 bases). The CDR3 here is CASSRVWGDYEQYF. The CDR3 coding sequence is TGCGCCAGCAGCCGGGTATGGGGGGACTACGAGCAGTACTTC.